One sample yielded the 32 T cell receptor beta chains listed below, sequenced in a study of blood T cell repertoires in COVID-19. This table comes from immunoSEQ multiplex PCR, and its TCRdb copy is limited to in-frame clones, with some not included. The sample has about 270,000 clones, 86% seen once. The sequencing sample was made of peripheral blood. All receptors derive from a woman in her 30s with COVID-19, enrolled during active disease.

This chain connects TRBV19 to TRBJ2-7; TRBD1 matches at 7 bases. There are 15 residues in the CDR3. V trimming: 5 bases; J trimming: 3 bases; junction bases outside the gene matches: 10. In germline, CDR1 is LNHDA, CDR2 SQIVND (reference sequence). This chain's CDR3 is CASSPWAGGNYEQYF. The CDR3 nucleotides read TGTGCCAGTAGTCCTTGGGCAGGGGGAAACTACGAGCAGTACTTC. The full variable domain, completed using reference TRBV19 and TRBJ2-7, is DGGITQSPKYLFRKEGQNVTLSCEQNLNHDAMYWYRQDPGQGLRLIYYSQIVNDFQKGDIAEGYSVSREKKESFPLTVTSAQKNPTAFYLCASSPWAGGNYEQYFGPGTRLTVT.

Notes on this clone: A read error may be the cause here, since a much bigger clone is one base away. Distinct nucleotide sequences in the sample also encode this CDR3. This CDR3 reads CASSFQRDMPYEQYF. The CDR3 DNA sequence: TGTGCCAGCAGTTTCCAAAGGGACATGCCCTACGAGCAGTATTTC. The chain combines TRBV6-5 with TRBJ2-7; perhaps TRBD1 as D (6 bases). The CDR3 is 15 amino acids. Per germline, CDR1 MNHEY and CDR2 SVGAGI.

The V gene is TRBV6-5, the J gene TRBJ1-4, with 9 bases identical to TRBD1. Germline V gene lookup returns CDR1 MNHEY and CDR2 SVGAGI. After removal of 4 bases from V and 5 bases from J, the junction contained 8 bases not matched to a gene. The CDR3 spans 16 residues. CDR3 nucleotide sequence: TGTGCCAGCAGTTGGGGCTTTGGACAGGGGAATGAAAAACTGTTTTTT. Amino acids: CASSWGFGQGNEKLFF.

The genes are TRBV13 and TRBJ2-5, with TRBD1 identical over 8 bases. With V trimmed by 6 bases and J by 4 bases, 7 bases remained unmatched. The CDR3 loop spans 14 amino acids. Germline CDR1 is PRHDT and CDR2 is FYEKMQ (reference sequence). This CDR3 reads CASSLGQGTETQYF. CDR3 bases: TGTGCCAGCAGTCTCGGACAGGGTACAGAGACCCAGTACTTC.

This chain joins TRBV19 and TRBJ2-6; D might be TRBD1 (6 bases). The CDR3 contains 16 residues. Germline lookup yields CDR1 LNHDA and CDR2 SQIVND (reference sequence). Trimming removed 3 bases from V and 2 bases from J, with 11 bases in between. The CDR3 reads CASSIPWTAGANVLTF. The CDR3 nucleotides read TGTGCCAGTAGTATCCCTTGGACAGCTGGGGCCAACGTCCTGACTTTC.

This sequence joins TRBV9 and TRBJ1-1, with 7 bases that match TRBD1. Germline CDR1 and CDR2: SGDLS and YYNGEE. The CDR3 consists of 15 residues. With V trimmed by 1 base and J by 5 bases, 8 bases remained unmatched. The CDR3 protein is CASSVSGQGGTEAFF. The CDR3 nucleotides are TGTGCCAGCAGCGTATCTGGGCAGGGGGGAACTGAAGCTTTCTTT.

This clone was counted once. The chain combines TRBV13 with TRBJ2-5; D is undetermined. The CDR3 runs 14 residues. Looked up from germline, CDR1 is PRHDT and CDR2 is FYEKMQ (reference sequence). Between the trimmed V and J ends, which lost 0 bases and 5 bases, there was a span of 10 bases. The CDR3 protein is CASSLGVAGETQYF. The CDR3 coding sequence is TGTGCCAGCAGCTTAGGAGTAGCTGGGGAGACCCAGTACTTC.

The chain uses TRBV5-5 and TRBJ1-3; no clear D gene. This CDR3 contains 16 residues. Germline-derived CDR1 and CDR2 are SGHKS and YYEKEE (reference sequence). The ends were cut back, 4 bases at V and 0 bases at J, with 14 bases in the middle. Here the CDR3 reads CASSTRGRSSGNTIYF. CDR3 nucleotide sequence: TGTGCCAGCAGCACCCGAGGAAGGAGCTCTGGAAACACCATATATTTT.

The V gene is TRBV19, the J gene TRBJ2-5, with 8 bases that match TRBD1. Germline V gives CDR1 LNHDA, CDR2 SQIVND (reference sequence). This CDR3 is 14 amino acids long. Trimming at V came to 3 bases and at J to 3 bases, leaving 3 bases not matched to a gene. CDR3 DNA sequence: TGTGCCAGTAGTATCTCGACAGGGGAAGAGACCCAGTACTTC. This codes for CASSISTGEETQYF.

This clone was recorded only once. The DNA of the CDR3 is TGTGCCAGCAGCCTTGGACTAGCGGGGTTAAGATCCGAGCAGTACTTC. This encodes CASSLGLAGLRSEQYF. The rearrangement joins TRBV4-2 to TRBJ2-7; 12 nucleotides agree with TRBD2. The CDR3 sequence is 16 residues long. The germline V gene has CDR1 LGHNA and CDR2 YNFKEQ. V lost 4 bases to trimming and J lost 6 bases; unmatched junction nucleotides: 10.

This clone was detected only a few times. This CDR3 is CASSHRLNTEAFF. The DNA of the CDR3 is TGCGCCAGCAGTCACAGGTTGAACACTGAAGCTTTCTTT. The chain uses TRBV5-1 and TRBJ1-1; D is possibly TRBD1 (5 bases). Trimming removed 5 bases from V and 0 bases from J, with 8 bases in between. Germline V lookup: CDR1 SGHRS, CDR2 YFSETQ. The CDR3 has 13 amino acids.

The J gene is TRBJ2-7, the V gene TRBV5-6, with a tentative D call TRBD2 (6 bases). Germline values: CDR1 SGHDT, CDR2 YYEEEE. The CDR3 runs 15 residues. V dropped 1 base and J dropped 4 bases, with 15 bases sitting between them. CDR3 in DNA: TGTGCCAGCAGCTTGTTAGCGGCGGGGCATTACGAGCAGTACTTC. This translates into CASSLLAAGHYEQYF.

V usage is TRBV6-1 and J usage is TRBJ2-1; TRBD2 agrees at 11 bases. CDR3 length equals 16 residues. The germline V gene encodes CDR1 MNHNS and CDR2 SASEGT. Unmatched junction bases numbered 8, after V lost 4 bases and J lost 6 bases. CDR3 residues: CASSGASGGTFNEQFF. The DNA for the CDR3 is TGTGCCAGCAGTGGGGCTAGCGGGGGGACCTTCAATGAGCAGTTCTTC.

V gene TRBV15 combines with J gene TRBJ1-5, with 8 nucleotides matching TRBD1. Germline loops: CDR1 LNHNV, CDR2 YYDKDF (reference sequence). The CDR3 length is 18 residues. Unmatched junction bases numbered 11, after V lost 0 bases and J lost 4 bases. CDR3 sequence reads: CATSREWGTGVRNQPQHF. CDR3 in DNA: TGTGCCACCAGCAGAGAGTGGGGGACAGGTGTTCGTAATCAGCCCCAGCATTTT.

This chain uses TRBV18 with TRBJ2-7; 7 positions match TRBD1. With V trimmed by 6 bases and J by 2 bases, 7 bases remained unmatched. This CDR3 has 14 residues. Germline V gene data show CDR1 as KGHSH and CDR2 as LQKENI. The CDR3 region is CASSETGSPYEQYF. DNA for the CDR3: TGTGCCAGCTCCGAGACAGGGAGTCCCTACGAGCAGTACTTC.

The V call is TRBV20-1, the J call TRBJ1-2; the D is unclear. The germline V gene encodes CDR1 DFQATT and CDR2 SNEGSKA (reference sequence). The CDR3 totals 10 residues. V lost 6 bases and J 3 bases, leaving 5 bases between the germline ends. The CDR3 sequence is CSARDYGYTF. In DNA form, the CDR3 reads TGCAGTGCCCGTGACTATGGCTACACCTTC.

V is TRBV30 and J is TRBJ2-5; 13 bases are a match to TRBD2. CDR3 length: 16 amino acids. Trimming removed 6 bases from V and 5 bases from J; junction bases left unmatched: 12. From germline, CDR1 is GTSNPN and CDR2 SVGIG (reference sequence). The CDR3 nucleotides read TGTGCCTGTGTGCTGGGACTAGCGGGGCGCCGGGAGACCCAGTACTTC. This sequence encodes CACVLGLAGRRETQYF.

This sequence joins TRBV27 and TRBJ2-2; TRBD2 matches at 9 bases. J gave up 7 bases and V 6 bases, and 6 bases lay outside the gene matches. CDR1 MNHEY and CDR2 SMNVEV come from the germline V gene (reference sequence). The CDR3 extends over 14 amino acids. This CDR3 is CASRTLAGRGELFF. The DNA for the CDR3 is TGTGCCAGCAGGACTCTAGCGGGGCGCGGGGAGCTGTTTTTT.

The genes are TRBV14 and TRBJ1-4; tentatively, D is TRBD1 (6 bases). The CDR3 consists of 15 residues. With 4 bases removed from V and 5 bases from J, the gap between germline ends came to 14 bases. The V gene's germline CDR1 is SGHDN and CDR2 FVKESK. The CDR3 region has the DNA TGTGCCAGCAGCCCAGGGACACTGGGAAATGAAAAACTGTTTTTT. It codes for CASSPGTLGNEKLFF.

The chain recombines TRBV7-8 with TRBJ1-4; 10 bases are shared with TRBD1. Trimming at V came to 3 bases and at J to 2 bases, leaving 6 bases not matched to a gene. This CDR3 spans 17 amino acids. In germline, CDR1 is SGHVS, CDR2 FQNEAQ. CDR3 amino acids: CASSFRDRGRTNEKLFF. In nucleotides, the CDR3 is TGTGCCAGCAGCTTCCGGGACAGGGGAAGGACTAATGAAAAACTGTTTTTT.

This clone has a single count. The chain joins TRBV7-2 to TRBJ2-5, with 12 bases aligning to TRBD2. CDR1 SGHTA and CDR2 FQGNSA come from the germline V gene. Losses at the gene ends were 3 bases for V and 2 bases for J; bases not matched to a gene: 13. The CDR3 extends over 19 amino acids. This CDR3 reads CASSLAGTSGSNPQETQYF. The CDR3 DNA is TGTGCCAGCAGCTTGGCGGGGACTAGCGGGTCGAATCCGCAAGAGACCCAGTACTTC.

J is TRBJ2-5 and V is TRBV13, with a weak D call TRBD2 (5 bases). This CDR3 has 13 residues. V gave up 5 bases and J gave up 1 base, with 8 bases separating them. Germline-derived CDR1 and CDR2 are PRHDT and FYEKMQ (reference sequence). The chain's CDR3 is CASSPEGQETQYF. The CDR3 bases are TGTGCCAGCAGCCCTGAGGGCCAAGAGACCCAGTACTTC. Based on the CDR3 plus reference TRBV13 and TRBJ2-5, the full variable domain is AAGVIQSPRHLIKEKRETATLKCYPIPRHDTVYWYQQGPGQDPQFLISFYEKMQSDKGSIPDRFSAQQFSDYHSELNMSSLELGDSALYFCASSPEGQETQYFGPGTRLLVL.

The CDR3 DNA reads TGTGCCAGCAGTTCGGGGAAGGGCAATCAGCCCCAGCATTTT. Translation: CASSSGKGNQPQHF. The V and J genes are TRBV27 and TRBJ1-5; D call uncertain. The germline V and J ends were trimmed by 4 bases and 2 bases, with 9 bases remaining between them. Germline lookup yields CDR1 MNHEY and CDR2 SMNVEV (reference sequence). The CDR3 consists of 14 residues.

The chain joins TRBV18 to TRBJ2-2, with a tentative D call TRBD2 (5 bases). The CDR3 spans 16 residues. CDR1 and CDR2 from the germline V gene are KGHSH and LQKENI. Trimming removed 2 bases from V and 2 bases from J, with 12 bases in between. Here the CDR3 reads CASSPSYGENTGELFF. Here the CDR3 DNA reads TGTGCCAGCTCACCAAGTTACGGGGAAAACACCGGGGAGCTGTTTTTT.

The chain employs TRBV5-1 and TRBJ2-7, with 9 bases lining up with TRBD1. The CDR3 sequence is 15 residues long. The ends lost 4 bases at V and 3 bases at J; junction bases unmatched: 8. Germline V gives CDR1 SGHRS, CDR2 YFSETQ. CDR3 protein: CASSAGQGRYYEQYF. CDR3 nucleotides: TGCGCCAGCAGCGCGGGACAGGGTCGTTACTACGAGCAGTACTTC.

CDR3 nucleotides: TGTGCCAGCGAGCGGAATAACTATGGCTACACCTTC. Residues: CASERNNYGYTF. This sequence joins TRBV2 and TRBJ1-2; D not resolved. Looked up from germline, CDR1 is SNHLY and CDR2 is FYNNEI. The CDR3 loop spans 12 amino acids. V lost 8 bases and J lost 1, with 8 bases in between. The complete variable domain, with remaining parts taken from reference TRBV2 and TRBJ1-2, reads EPEVTQTPSHQVTQMGQEVILRCVPISNHLYFYWYRQILGQKVEFLVSFYNNEISEKSEIFDDQFSVERPDGSNFTLKIRSTKLEDSAMYFCASERNNYGYTFGSGTRLTVV.

This chain uses TRBV28 with TRBJ2-2; D perhaps matches TRBD2 (5 bases). Germline V gene sequence: CDR1 MDHEN, CDR2 SYDVKM. V was shortened by 1 base and J by 6 bases, with 12 bases between the two germline ends. The CDR3 is 15 residues long. CDR3: CASSLSLTIAGELFF. CDR3 DNA: TGTGCCAGCAGTTTATCCTTGACTATCGCCGGGGAGCTGTTTTTT.

The rearrangement links TRBV6-5 to TRBJ2-5, with 9 bases matching TRBD2. This CDR3 has 15 amino acids. Looked up from germline, CDR1 is MNHEY and CDR2 is SVGAGI. Trimming at V came to 0 bases and at J to 5 bases, leaving 4 bases not matched to a gene. The CDR3 here is CASSYSSGGQETQYF. The DNA for the CDR3 is TGTGCCAGCAGTTACTCCAGCGGGGGGCAGGAGACCCAGTACTTC.

This clone was observed many times. The chain joins TRBV6-5 to TRBJ1-5; D gene uncertain. Germline CDR1 and CDR2: MNHEY and SVGAGI. V was trimmed by 5 bases and J by 6 bases, leaving 11 bases between them. The length of the CDR3 is 13 residues. The CDR3 sequence: CASSQQYGQPQHF. The CDR3 region has the DNA TGTGCCAGCAGTCAACAATATGGTCAGCCCCAGCATTTT.

This clone showed up just once. The V and J genes are TRBV5-5 and TRBJ1-5, with D unclear. V lost 4 bases and J lost 11, with 13 bases in between. Germline V CDR1 and CDR2: SGHKS, YYEKEE (reference sequence). The CDR3 consists of 12 residues. In DNA, the CDR3 is TGTGCCAGCAGCCGGAATAGAGGGACCCAGCATTTT. Its protein is CASSRNRGTQHF.

The chain combines TRBV10-3 with TRBJ1-2; D unclear. The germline V and J ends were trimmed by 3 bases and 4 bases, with 12 bases remaining between them. CDR3 length: 14 amino acids. The V gene's germline CDR1 is ENHRY and CDR2 SYGVKD. This CDR3 reads CAISDFAVTYGYTF. In DNA, the CDR3 is TGTGCCATCAGTGATTTCGCAGTCACCTATGGCTACACCTTC.

The chain employs TRBV11-2 and TRBJ1-2, with 7 bases matching TRBD1. Trimming took 0 bases from V and 4 from J; bases not matched to a gene: 5. The germline gives CDR1 SGHAT, CDR2 FQNNGV. This CDR3 region has 15 residues. The CDR3 region has the DNA TGTGCCAGCAGCTTAGATCCCGGGACAGTCTATGGCTACACCTTC. It is translated as CASSLDPGTVYGYTF. Based on the CDR3 plus reference TRBV11-2 and TRBJ1-2, the full variable domain is EAGVAQSPRYKIIEKRQSVAFWCNPISGHATLYWYQQILGQGPKLLIQFQNNGVVDDSQLPKDRFSAERLKGVDSTLKIQPAKLEDSAVYLCASSLDPGTVYGYTFGSGTRLTVV.